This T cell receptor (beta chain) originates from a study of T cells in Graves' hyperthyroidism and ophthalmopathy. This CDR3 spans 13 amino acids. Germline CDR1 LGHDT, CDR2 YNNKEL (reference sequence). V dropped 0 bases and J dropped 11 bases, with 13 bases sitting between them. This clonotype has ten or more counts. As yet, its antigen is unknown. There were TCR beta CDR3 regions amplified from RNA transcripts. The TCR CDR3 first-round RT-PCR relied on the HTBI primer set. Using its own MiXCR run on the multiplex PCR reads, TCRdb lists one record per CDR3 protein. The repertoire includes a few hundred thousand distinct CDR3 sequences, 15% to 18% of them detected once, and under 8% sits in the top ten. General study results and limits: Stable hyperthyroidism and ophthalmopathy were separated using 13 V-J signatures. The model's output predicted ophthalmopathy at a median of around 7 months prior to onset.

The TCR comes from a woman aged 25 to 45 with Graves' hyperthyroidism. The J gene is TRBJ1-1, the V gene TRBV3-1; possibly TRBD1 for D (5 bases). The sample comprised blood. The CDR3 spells CASSQDYHRLAFF. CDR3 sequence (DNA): TGTGCCAGCAGCCAAGATTATCACAGGCTTGCTTTCTTT. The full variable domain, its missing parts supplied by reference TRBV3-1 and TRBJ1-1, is DTAVSQTPKYLVTQMGNDKSIKCEQNLGHDTMYWYKQDSKKFLKIMFSYNNKELIINETVPNRFSPKSPDKAHLNLHINSLELGDSAVYFCASSQDYHRLAFFGQGTRLTVV.